In its sample, the clone carrying this T cell receptor (beta chain) was seen a few times. Its antigen is currently unknown. These data come from a study of graft-versus-host responses after intestinal transplantation. On the study more broadly: For approximately three years after anti-thymocyte globulin induction, all recipients took tacrolimus and steroids. Study observations and caveats: Recipient-marrow GvH clones were detected, some having first appeared in ileum or blood. High graft-versus-host to host-versus-graft T cell clonal ratios marked allografts of patients with graft-donor macrochimerism.

V shed 2 bases and J shed 2 bases, with 6 bases lying between them. Germline V gene lookup returns CDR1 WSHSY and CDR2 SAAADI. CDR3 length equals 13 residues. Data came from immunoSEQ multiplex PCR; TCRdb stores just in-frame clones and leaves some out. The sample comprises nearly 45,000 clones, about 91% of which are singletons, and approximately 4.4% rests with the top ten. Source: PBMCs, taken 524 days after transplant. This receptor was taken from a human patient who received an intestinal transplant, so some T cells may come from the graft donor. The J gene is TRBJ1-1, the V gene TRBV10-2; D is undetermined. CDR3: CASSETFNTEAFF. The CDR3 DNA sequence: TGCGCCAGCAGTGAGACGTTTAACACTGAAGCTTTCTTT.